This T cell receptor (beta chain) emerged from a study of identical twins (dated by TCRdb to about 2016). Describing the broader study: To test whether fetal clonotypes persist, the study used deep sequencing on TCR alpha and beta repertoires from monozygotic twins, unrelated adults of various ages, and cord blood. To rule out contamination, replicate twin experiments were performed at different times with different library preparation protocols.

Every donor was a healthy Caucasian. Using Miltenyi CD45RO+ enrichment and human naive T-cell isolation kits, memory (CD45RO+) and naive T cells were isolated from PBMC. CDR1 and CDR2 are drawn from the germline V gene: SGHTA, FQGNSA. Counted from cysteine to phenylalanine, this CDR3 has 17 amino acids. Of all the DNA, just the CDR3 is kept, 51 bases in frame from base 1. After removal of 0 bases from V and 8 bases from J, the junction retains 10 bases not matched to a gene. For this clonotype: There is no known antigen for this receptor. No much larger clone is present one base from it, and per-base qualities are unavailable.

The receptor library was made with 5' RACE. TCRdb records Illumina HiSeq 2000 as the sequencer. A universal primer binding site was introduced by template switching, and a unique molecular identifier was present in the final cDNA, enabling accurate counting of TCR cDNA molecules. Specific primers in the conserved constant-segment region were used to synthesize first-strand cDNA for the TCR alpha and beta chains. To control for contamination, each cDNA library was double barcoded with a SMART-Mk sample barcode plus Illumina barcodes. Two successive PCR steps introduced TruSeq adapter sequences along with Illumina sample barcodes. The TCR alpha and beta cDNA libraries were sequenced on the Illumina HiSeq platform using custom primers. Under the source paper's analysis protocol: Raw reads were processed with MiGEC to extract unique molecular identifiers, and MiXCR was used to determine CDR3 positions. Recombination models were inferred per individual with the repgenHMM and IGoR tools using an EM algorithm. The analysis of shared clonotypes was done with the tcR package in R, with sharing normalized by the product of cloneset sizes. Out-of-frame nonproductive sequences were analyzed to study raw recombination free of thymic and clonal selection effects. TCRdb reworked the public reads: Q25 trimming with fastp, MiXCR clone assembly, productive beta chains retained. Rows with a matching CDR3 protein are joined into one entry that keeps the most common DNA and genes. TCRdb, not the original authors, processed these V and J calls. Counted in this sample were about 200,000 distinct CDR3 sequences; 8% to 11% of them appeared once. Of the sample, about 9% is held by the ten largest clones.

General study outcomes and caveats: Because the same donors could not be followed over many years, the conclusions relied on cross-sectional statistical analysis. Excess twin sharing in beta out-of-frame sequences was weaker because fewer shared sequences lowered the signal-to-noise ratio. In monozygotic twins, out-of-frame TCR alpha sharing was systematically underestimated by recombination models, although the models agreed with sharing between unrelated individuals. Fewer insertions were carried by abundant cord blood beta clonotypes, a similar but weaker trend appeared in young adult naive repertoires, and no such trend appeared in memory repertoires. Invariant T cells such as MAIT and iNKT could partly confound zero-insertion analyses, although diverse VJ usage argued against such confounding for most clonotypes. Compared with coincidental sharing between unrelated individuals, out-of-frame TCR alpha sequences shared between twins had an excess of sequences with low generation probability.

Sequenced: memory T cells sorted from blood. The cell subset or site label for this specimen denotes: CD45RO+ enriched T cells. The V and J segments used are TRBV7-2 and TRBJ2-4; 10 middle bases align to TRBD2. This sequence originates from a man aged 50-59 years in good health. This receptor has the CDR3 CASSLAVAGGLPYIQYF. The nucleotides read TGTGCCAGCAGCTTAGCTGTAGCGGGGGGTCTTCCGTACATTCAGTACTTC.